This TCR beta chain originates from a study of chemoradiotherapy in HPV16-positive cancers. The study, taken as a whole, reports: Non-HPV-specific T cells did not expand in tumors during treatment, whereas candidate HPV-specific clones and E7-related motifs did. Only a couple of HPV16-positive patients supplied the functional HPV-specificity definition. In HPV16-positive patients, HPV-responsive T-cell expansion tracked better recurrence-free survival.

Libraries were prepared by immunoSEQ multiplex PCR; TCRdb keeps only in-frame clonotypes and omits some of them. The sample lists 12,000 or so clones, over 75% occurring once. As concerns this clone: Its antigen is still unknown.

The CDR3 sequence is 13 residues long. CDR1 and CDR2 from the germline V gene are SGHTA and FQGNSA. The V gene lost 2 bases and the J gene lost 6 bases, with 9 bases spanning the gap. V and J are TRBV7-2 and TRBJ2-3; D is possibly TRBD2 (6 bases). The sequences come from blood, collected from a patient who underwent chemoradiotherapy. The TCR sequence derives from a human donor with HPV-associated anogenital cancer. This CDR3 reads CASSLPTSDTQYF. The CDR3 coding sequence is TGTGCCAGCAGCTTACCAACTAGCGATACGCAGTATTTT. The full variable domain, in which reference TRBV7-2 and TRBJ2-3 provide the parts outside the CDR3, is GAGVSQSPSNKVTEKGKDVELRCDPISGHTALYWYRQSLGQGLEFLIYFQGNSAPDKSGLPSDRFSAERTGGSVSTLTIQRTQQEDSAVYLCASSLPTSDTQYFGPGTRLTVL.